Following are 12 T cell receptor beta chains from one sample sequenced in a study of post-analysis software for immune sequencing data. Findings of the study overall: In patients, roughly five TRBV segments were more frequent than in controls, with TRBV5-6, TRBV5-1 and TRBV20-1 among them.

These receptors' targets are unknown. Every TCR beta cDNA library bore unique molecular identifiers. TCRdb redid the calling of the PCR reads with MiXCR, one entry per CDR3 protein. Seen here are under 900,000 distinct CDR3 sequences, around 50% observed once, and the top ten hold approximately 4.5%. The sample taken for sequencing was blood. These receptors all stem from a girl under 18 with multiple sclerosis.

This chain uses TRBV5-1 with TRBJ2-5; TRBD1 is a possible D gene (7 bases). The tail of the sequence fits TRBJ2-7 better, so the J call may be wrong. Germline CDR1 SGHRS, CDR2 YFSETQ. The CDR3 loop spans 16 amino acids. As DNA, the CDR3 is TGCGCCAGCAGCTTGGAGGTGGCAGGGGGGACTTACGAGCAGTACTTC. Translated: CASSLEVAGGTYEQYF.

This rearrangement joins TRBV7-6 to TRBJ1-2; D ambiguous. The CDR3 spans 16 residues. Trimming left V 1 base short and J 6 bases short, with 18 bases between. Germline V gives CDR1 SGHVS, CDR2 FNYEAQ. The CDR3: CASSLVAGGAGNGYTF. DNA of the CDR3: TGTGCCAGCAGCTTAGTTGCAGGCGGAGCGGGTAATGGCTACACCTTC.

This clonotype was observed a few times. The chain carries TRBV7-9 and TRBJ2-1; 9 bases fit TRBD1. The DNA end lines up better with TRBJ2-7; the J call may be wrong. Looked up from germline, CDR1 is SEHNR and CDR2 is FQNEAQ (reference sequence). This CDR3 contains 15 residues. The CDR3 is CASSPYRGLYHEQYF. The CDR3 coding sequence is TGTGCCAGCAGCCCATACAGGGGGCTTTATCACGAGCAGTACTTC.

Regarding this clonotype: One end of the junction varies from germline; a read error may be responsible. The V call is TRBV4-1, the J call TRBJ2-5; D may be TRBD2 (6 bases). In germline, CDR1 is MGHRA, CDR2 YSYEKL. The CDR3 is 17 residues long. The CDR3 loop is CAGSQDGDSRDQETQYF. In DNA, the CDR3 is TGCGCCGGCAGCCAAGATGGGGACTCTAGAGATCAAGAGACCCAGTACTTC.

This clonotype turned up a few times. The chain links TRBV3-1 to TRBJ2-1; D is possibly TRBD2 (5 bases). Germline V gene data show CDR1 as LGHDT and CDR2 as YNNKEL (reference sequence). V lost 4 bases to trimming and J lost 4 bases, with 14 bases between them. The CDR3 loop spans 15 amino acids. CDR3 amino acids: CASSPGRTGYNEQFF. The CDR3 DNA reads as TGTGCCAGCAGCCCCGGACGGACGGGGTACAATGAGCAGTTCTTC.

The CDR3 sequence: CSARRLYPSTDTQYF. CDR3 DNA sequence: TGCAGTGCCAGGCGACTATACCCTAGCACAGATACGCAGTATTTT. The chain is built from TRBV20-1 and TRBJ2-3; a weak D match, TRBD2 (5 bases). CDR1 and CDR2 (germline): DFQATT, SNEGSKA (reference sequence). This CDR3 has 15 residues. V gave up 6 bases and J gave up 0 bases, with 16 bases separating them.

V gene TRBV20-1 combines with J gene TRBJ1-6, with 9 bases that match TRBD1. Germline-derived CDR1 and CDR2 are DFQATT and SNEGSKA (reference sequence). Trimming cost V 5 bases and J 7 bases; bases outside gene matches: 6. This CDR3 has 14 amino acids. The CDR3 reads CSAHQTGGNSPLHF. The CDR3 DNA reads as TGCAGTGCTCATCAGACAGGGGGAAATTCACCCCTCCACTTT.

This clonotype was observed a few times. The genes are TRBV5-1 and TRBJ2-1; 13 bases agree with TRBD2. This CDR3 has 16 residues. V lost 3 bases, J lost 6 bases, and 6 bases stayed unmatched. The germline V gene has CDR1 SGHRS and CDR2 YFSETQ. The CDR3 reads CASSSTSGRAGNEQFF. The CDR3 region has the DNA TGCGCCAGCAGCTCAACTAGCGGGAGGGCGGGCAATGAGCAGTTCTTC. The full variable domain, its missing parts supplied by reference TRBV5-1 and TRBJ2-1, is KAGVTQTPRYLIKTRGQQVTLSCSPISGHRSVSWYQQTPGQGLQFLFEYFSETQRNKGNFPGRFSGRQFSNSRSEMNVSTLELGDSALYLCASSSTSGRAGNEQFFGPGTRLTVL.

This chain connects TRBV12-3 or TRBV12-4 to TRBJ2-3; no reliable D call. The CDR3 is 15 amino acids. V lost 3 bases to trimming and J lost 4 bases, with 14 bases between them. The DNA of the CDR3 is TGTGCCAGCAGTTTCGCCAGGAGATTGGCAGATACGCAGTATTTT. It specifies CASSFARRLADTQYF.

Remarks on this clonotype: A read error may produce the germline difference seen at one junction end. The V gene is TRBV20-1, the J gene TRBJ2-1, with TRBD1 matching over 7 bases. CDR3 length: 17 residues. The germline gives CDR1 DFQATT, CDR2 SNEGSKA (reference sequence). The CDR3 nucleotides are TGCAGTACTAGAGATGGCAGGGGGACATCACCTTACAATGAGCAGTTCTTC. Its translation: CSTRDGRGTSPYNEQFF.

The rearrangement links TRBV20-1 to TRBJ2-7, with D possibly TRBD1 on 5 matching bases. V lost 6 bases, J lost 2 bases, and 20 bases lay in between. CDR3 length: 15 residues. Germline V lookup: CDR1 DFQATT, CDR2 SNEGSKA (reference sequence). DNA for the CDR3: TGCAGTGCCAGCAAGGGCTTTCAGGGCCCCTACGAGCAGTACTTC. As protein: CSASKGFQGPYEQYF.

In its sample, this clonotype was seen a few times. The V call is TRBV5-1, the J call TRBJ2-7; the D gene is possibly TRBD1 (5 bases). The CDR3 covers 14 residues. V was trimmed by 0 bases and J by 3 bases, leaving 10 bases between them. Germline V lookup: CDR1 SGHRS, CDR2 YFSETQ. Here the CDR3 reads CASSLAAQGYEQYF. CDR3 nucleotide sequence: TGCGCCAGCAGCTTGGCGGCTCAGGGCTACGAGCAGTACTTC.